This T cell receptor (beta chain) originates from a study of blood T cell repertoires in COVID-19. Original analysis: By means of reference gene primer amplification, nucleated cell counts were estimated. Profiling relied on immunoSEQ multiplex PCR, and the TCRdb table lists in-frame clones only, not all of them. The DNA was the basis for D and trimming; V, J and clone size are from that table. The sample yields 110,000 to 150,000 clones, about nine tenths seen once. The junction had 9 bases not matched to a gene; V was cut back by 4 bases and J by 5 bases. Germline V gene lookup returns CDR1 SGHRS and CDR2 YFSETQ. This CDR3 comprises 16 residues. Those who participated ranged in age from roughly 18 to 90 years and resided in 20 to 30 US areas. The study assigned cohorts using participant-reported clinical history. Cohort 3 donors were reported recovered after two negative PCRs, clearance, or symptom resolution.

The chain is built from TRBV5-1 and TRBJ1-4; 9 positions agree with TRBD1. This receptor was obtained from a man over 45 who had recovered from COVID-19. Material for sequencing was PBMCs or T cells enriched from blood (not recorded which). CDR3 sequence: CASSPRDRVRNEKLFF. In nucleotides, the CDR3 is TGCGCCAGCAGCCCCCGGGACAGGGTCCGGAATGAAAAACTGTTTTTT.